What follows are 5 T cell receptor beta chains derived from one specimen sequenced in a study of T-cell reconstitution after alpha-beta-depleted transplantation in children. Preparation of the TCRbeta library involved a method that used unique molecular identifiers. TCRdb re-analysed the PCR reads in MiXCR, keeping a single row per CDR3 protein. The sample shows 700,000 to 950,000 distinct CDR3 sequences, roughly 15% of them seen only once. The sample in question was PBMCs, mostly from graft donor cells, obtained 360 days after TCRalphabeta/CD19-depleted stem cell transplant. Receptors were obtained from a male patient younger than 18 who had a stem cell transplant for acute lymphoblastic leukemia, so the T cells may come from the graft donor.

The chain recombines TRBV4-1 with TRBJ2-5, with 8 bases aligning to TRBD2. The CDR3 spans 17 residues. J lost 0 bases, V lost 11 bases, and 17 bases had no gene match. CDR1 MGHRA and CDR2 YSYEKL come from the germline V gene. The CDR3 protein is CAASSGSSVTYQETQYF. In DNA form, the CDR3 reads TGCGCCGCAAGCAGCGGGAGTAGTGTTACGTACCAAGAGACCCAGTACTTC.

This clonotype was counted at least ten times. The chain carries TRBV25-1 and TRBJ2-1, with a possible D match to TRBD1 (8 bases). The CDR3 sequence is 15 residues long. Germline CDR1 is MGHDK and CDR2 is SYGVNS. Trimming shortened V by 6 bases and J by 9 bases, and 21 bases separated the two germline ends. The CDR3 protein is CASSLAGAGGFEQFF. The CDR3 DNA is TGTGCCAGCAGCCTTGCGGGGGCAGGGGGCTTTGAGCAGTTCTTC.

CDR3 amino acids: CASSEDARVRTDTQYF. Written as DNA, the CDR3 is TGTGCCAGCAGTGAAGACGCCAGGGTAAGGACAGATACGCAGTATTTT. The chain carries TRBV2 and TRBJ2-3, with a tentative D call TRBD1 (5 bases). Trimming left V 1 base short and J 3 bases short, with 14 bases between. Germline V gene sequence: CDR1 SNHLY, CDR2 FYNNEI. This CDR3 has 16 residues.

The CDR3 coding sequence is TGCAGTGCTCCCACGGCAGGAGGGGCCAACGTCCTGACTTTC. It yields the protein CSAPTAGGANVLTF. The gene calls are TRBV20-1 and TRBJ2-6; D call uncertain. With 5 bases removed from V and 4 bases from J, the gap between germline ends came to 12 bases. The V gene's germline CDR1 is DFQATT and CDR2 SNEGSKA (reference sequence). The CDR3 length is 14 residues.

This clonotype was seen more than once but under ten times. This rearrangement joins TRBV5-1 to TRBJ1-5, with a weak D call TRBD1 (6 bases). With 3 bases removed from V and 7 bases from J, the gap between germline ends came to 11 bases. This CDR3 has 13 residues. Germline V CDR1 and CDR2: SGHRS, YFSETQ. The CDR3 DNA sequence: TGCGCCAGCAGCTGGACAGTGGGCCAGCCCCAGCATTTT. Its translation is CASSWTVGQPQHF.